Below are 23 T cell receptor beta chains sequenced from a single sample in a study of CD8 T cells in Susac syndrome. With random hexamers, 0.5 to 1 ug RNA was reverse transcribed. TCRdb called the immunoSEQ multiplex PCR reads again in MiXCR, with one record for every CDR3 protein. The sample includes about 240,000 distinct CDR3 sequences, less than 96% of them seen just once. Specimen: CD4+ T cells from PBMCs. Every receptor here comes from a human donor with Susac syndrome.

This clonotype occurred once. The J gene is TRBJ2-1, the V gene TRBV2; weak D call: TRBD2 (6 bases). V was cut by 2 bases and J by 3 bases, with 23 bases left in between. Germline loops: CDR1 SNHLY, CDR2 FYNNEI. The CDR3 runs 19 residues. The CDR3 coding sequence is TGTGCCAGCAGTGAACCATCGAGGGGCGGGACCCTCCTCTACAATGAGCAGTTCTTC. This encodes CASSEPSRGGTLLYNEQFF.

The chain is built from TRBV20-1 and TRBJ2-1; 11 nucleotides line up with TRBD2. The germline V gene encodes CDR1 DFQATT and CDR2 SNEGSKA (reference sequence). J gave up 3 bases and V 4 bases, and 8 bases lay outside the gene matches. The CDR3 contains 16 residues. CDR3 in DNA: TGCAGTGCTATATCCGGGACTAGCGGACGCTACAATGAGCAGTTCTTC. This codes for CSAISGTSGRYNEQFF.

V is TRBV9 and J is TRBJ2-7; TRBD2 aligns across 9 bases. There are 16 residues in the CDR3. Germline loops: CDR1 SGDLS, CDR2 YYNGEE. The junction had 12 bases not matched to a gene; V was cut back by 4 bases and J by 4 bases. CDR3 residues: CASSPGGSGSFYEQYF. The CDR3 DNA is TGTGCCAGCAGCCCCGGGGGTAGCGGGAGTTTTTACGAGCAGTACTTC.

The V and J genes are TRBV6-6 and TRBJ2-7; 9 nucleotides match TRBD1. The CDR3 runs 16 residues. Losses at the gene ends were 2 bases for V and 0 bases for J; bases not matched to a gene: 5. Germline-derived CDR1 and CDR2 are MNHNY and SVGAGI (reference sequence). CDR3 amino acids: CASSYLGQGLSYEQYF. The CDR3 nucleotides are TGTGCCAGCAGTTACCTGGGACAGGGCCTCTCCTACGAGCAGTACTTC.

CDR3 protein: CASSPGLATGSDEQFF. Written as DNA, the CDR3 is TGTGCCAGCAGCCCGGGACTAGCGACCGGGTCGGATGAGCAGTTCTTC. The gene calls are TRBV9 and TRBJ2-1, with 10 bases that match TRBD2. The CDR3 extends over 16 amino acids. Looked up from germline, CDR1 is SGDLS and CDR2 is YYNGEE. J lost 8 bases, V lost 4 bases, and 12 bases had no gene match.

The chain couples TRBV6-2 or TRBV6-3 to TRBJ2-6, with a possible D match to TRBD1 (5 bases). This CDR3 has 15 amino acids. Germline-derived CDR1 and CDR2 are MNHEY and SVGEGT. V was pared by 7 bases and J by 7 bases, with 17 bases between. Here the CDR3 reads CASNLDSTRANVLTF. DNA of the CDR3: TGTGCCAGCAACCTCGACAGCACGAGAGCCAACGTCCTGACTTTC.

The genes are TRBV4-1 and TRBJ1-5, with unresolved D. The CDR3 is made up of 15 amino acids. The germline V and J ends were trimmed by 2 bases and 4 bases, with 12 bases remaining between them. The germline V gene encodes CDR1 MGHRA and CDR2 YSYEKL. The DNA of the CDR3 is TGCGCCAGCAGCCAATGGGCAGCTGAAAATCAGCCCCAGCATTTT. Amino acid sequence: CASSQWAAENQPQHF.

This rearrangement joins TRBV28 to TRBJ2-5, with D possibly TRBD1 on 5 matching bases. The V gene's germline CDR1 is MDHEN and CDR2 SYDVKM. Between the trimmed V and J ends, which lost 5 bases and 2 bases, there was a span of 15 bases. The CDR3 loop spans 15 amino acids. In DNA, the CDR3 is TGTGCCAGCAGTCGCTCGTATACAGGTCAAGAGACCCAGTACTTC. It codes for CASSRSYTGQETQYF.

V and J are TRBV20-1 and TRBJ1-2; D possibly corresponds to TRBD1 (5 bases). In germline, CDR1 is DFQATT, CDR2 SNEGSKA (reference sequence). V lost 5 bases, J lost 2 bases, and 15 bases lay in between. CDR3 length equals 14 residues. CDR3 DNA sequence: TGCAGTGCTCGGCCGTGGGGGGAAAACTATGGCTACACCTTC. Translating gives CSARPWGENYGYTF.

This rearrangement joins TRBV5-1 to TRBJ1-2, with TRBD1 matching over 10 bases. In germline, CDR1 is SGHRS, CDR2 YFSETQ. The length of the CDR3 is 17 residues. With 6 bases clipped from V and 8 bases from J, the junction kept 19 bases outside the gene matches. The CDR3 bases are TGCGCCAGCACGTCGGATTCCGGGACAGGGGTGGACCGAGGCTACACCTTC. Protein: CASTSDSGTGVDRGYTF.

V usage is TRBV5-1 and J usage is TRBJ2-4; 7 nucleotides agree with TRBD1. After removal of 2 bases from V and 8 bases from J, the junction contained 7 bases not matched to a gene. Germline CDR1 is SGHRS and CDR2 is YFSETQ. The CDR3 is made up of 14 amino acids. The CDR3 sequence: CASSLRGRTDIQYF. The CDR3 nucleotides read TGCGCCAGCAGCTTAAGGGGGCGCACGGACATTCAGTACTTC.

This chain uses TRBV11-3 with TRBJ2-1; 9 nucleotides align to TRBD1. V lost 5 bases to trimming and J lost 5 bases; unmatched junction nucleotides: 13. The V gene's germline CDR1 is SGHNT and CDR2 YENEEA. The CDR3 runs 17 residues. CDR3 in amino acids: CASSPQGGTGMDNEQFF. The DNA of the CDR3 is TGTGCCAGCAGCCCCCAGGGGGGGACAGGGATGGACAATGAGCAGTTCTTC.

The chain links TRBV20-1 to TRBJ1-1; 7 bases are a match to TRBD1. In germline, CDR1 is DFQATT, CDR2 SNEGSKA (reference sequence). This CDR3 comprises 18 residues. The J segment lost 1 base and the V segment lost 0 bases, leaving 14 bases of the junction unmatched. This CDR3 reads CSARDLGTAPRGNTEAFF. CDR3 nucleotide sequence: TGCAGTGCTAGAGATTTAGGGACAGCTCCCCGAGGGAACACTGAAGCTTTCTTT.

The chain recombines TRBV7-9 with TRBJ2-6, with unresolved D. Trimming left V 0 bases short and J 0 bases short, with 9 bases between. The CDR3 is 17 residues long. Germline lookup yields CDR1 SEHNR and CDR2 FQNEAQ (reference sequence). The CDR3 coding sequence is TGTGCCAGCAGCTTAGCAAGCCCCGTCTCTGGGGCCAACGTCCTGACTTTC. Its translation: CASSLASPVSGANVLTF.

This chain joins TRBV20-1 and TRBJ1-5, with 7 bases lining up with TRBD1. There are 13 residues in the CDR3. Germline V gives CDR1 DFQATT, CDR2 SNEGSKA (reference sequence). V dropped 5 bases and J dropped 7; count of bases not matched to a gene: 8. The CDR3 sequence: CSAVQGGVQPQHF. CDR3 in DNA: TGCAGTGCTGTCCAAGGGGGCGTGCAGCCCCAGCATTTT.

The genes are TRBV30 and TRBJ1-2; the match to TRBD1 covers 7 bases. CDR3 length equals 14 residues. J was trimmed by 5 bases and V by 0 bases; bases with no gene match: 6. Germline lookup yields CDR1 GTSNPN and CDR2 SVGIG (reference sequence). Here the CDR3 DNA reads TGTGCCTGGAGTGTACAAGGGGGCGGGTATGGCTACACCTTC. Translation: CAWSVQGGGYGYTF.

The V call is TRBV20-1, the J call TRBJ2-3, with 9 bases aligning to TRBD2. From germline, CDR1 is DFQATT and CDR2 SNEGSKA (reference sequence). The CDR3 runs to 12 residues. V shed 8 bases and J 7 bases; nucleotides not matched to a gene: 7. CDR3 residues: CSLAGSSNTQYF. The CDR3 coding sequence is TGCAGTCTAGCGGGGTCTTCGAATACGCAGTATTTT.

The chain uses TRBV5-1 and TRBJ2-1; 10 bases align to TRBD2. Germline CDR1 and CDR2: SGHRS and YFSETQ. This CDR3 comprises 15 residues. Trimming removed 3 bases from V and 5 bases from J; junction bases left unmatched: 5. The CDR3 region has the DNA TGCGCCAGCAGCTCTCTAGCGGGAGTCCACAATGAGCAGTTCTTC. This encodes CASSSLAGVHNEQFF.

The CDR3 region has the DNA TGCAGTGCTATTCAGGGGGAACCCGGGGAGCTGTTTTTT. This translates into CSAIQGEPGELFF. V is TRBV20-1 and J is TRBJ2-2; 7 bases line up with TRBD1. V gave up 4 bases and J gave up 6 bases; unmatched junction bases: 5. The V gene's germline CDR1 is DFQATT and CDR2 SNEGSKA (reference sequence). This CDR3 has 13 amino acids.

The rearrangement uses TRBV6-6 and TRBJ2-4; no reliable D call. Trimming took 2 bases from V and 8 from J, leaving 4 bases between them. The CDR3 consists of 11 residues. In germline, CDR1 is MNHNY, CDR2 SVGAGI (reference sequence). In DNA form, the CDR3 reads TGTGCCAGCAGTTACAGGGACATTCAGTACTTC. Translation gives CASSYRDIQYF.

V and J are TRBV24-1 and TRBJ2-3; a possible D gene is TRBD1 (5 bases). The V gene lost 9 bases and the J gene lost 0 bases, with 12 bases spanning the gap. There are 14 residues in the CDR3. Germline CDR1 KGHDR, CDR2 SFDVKD. CDR3 in amino acids: CATHQGSSTDTQYF. The CDR3 region has the DNA TGTGCCACCCACCAGGGATCTAGCACAGATACGCAGTATTTT.

The CDR3 coding sequence is TGTGCCAGCAGCCTACAATTGGGCGACACTGAAGCTTTCTTT. It codes for CASSLQLGDTEAFF. This chain joins TRBV12-3 or TRBV12-4 and TRBJ1-1; D is undetermined. V was trimmed by 6 bases and J by 3 bases, leaving 14 bases between them. This CDR3 comprises 14 residues.

The chain couples TRBV2 to TRBJ1-2; D unclear. The CDR3 runs to 13 residues. Trimming removed 6 bases from V and 3 bases from J, with 11 bases in between. Looked up from germline, CDR1 is SNHLY and CDR2 is FYNNEI. The CDR3 nucleotides are TGTGCCAGCAGGGACCGCAGAGACTATGGCTACACCTTC. Protein product: CASRDRRDYGYTF.